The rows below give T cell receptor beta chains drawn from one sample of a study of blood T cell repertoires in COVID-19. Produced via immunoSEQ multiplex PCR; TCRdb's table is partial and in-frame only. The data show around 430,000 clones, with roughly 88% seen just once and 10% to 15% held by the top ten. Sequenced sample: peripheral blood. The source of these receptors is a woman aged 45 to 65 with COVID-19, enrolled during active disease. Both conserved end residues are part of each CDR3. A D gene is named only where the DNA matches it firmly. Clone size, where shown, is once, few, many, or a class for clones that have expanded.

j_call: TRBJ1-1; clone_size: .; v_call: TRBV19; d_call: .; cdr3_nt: TGTGCCAGTAGTCTCTCATACGGGAACACTGAAGCTTTCTTT; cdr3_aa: CASSLSYGNTEAFF
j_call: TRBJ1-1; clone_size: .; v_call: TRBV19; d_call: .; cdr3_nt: TGTGCCAGTAGTAGCGGCATGAACACTGAAGCTTTCTTT; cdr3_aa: CASSSGMNTEAFF
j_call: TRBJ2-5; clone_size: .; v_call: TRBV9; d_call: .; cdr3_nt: TGTGCCAGCAGCGTAGACCTAGGCCAAGAGACCCAGTACTTC; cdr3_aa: CASSVDLGQETQYF
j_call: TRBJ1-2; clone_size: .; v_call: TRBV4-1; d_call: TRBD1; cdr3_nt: TGCGCCAGCAGCCAAGGGGACAGGGCTAAGTATGGCTACACCTTC; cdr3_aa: CASSQGDRAKYGYTF
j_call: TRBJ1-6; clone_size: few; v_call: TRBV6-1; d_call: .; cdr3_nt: TGTGCCAGCAGTGAACGCGGGAATTCACCCCTCCACTTT; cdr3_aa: CASSERGNSPLHF
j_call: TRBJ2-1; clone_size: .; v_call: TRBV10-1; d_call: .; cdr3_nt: TGCGCCAGCAGTGAAAGTGGGGGGGCTGGAGAGCAGTTCTTC; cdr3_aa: CASSESGGAGEQFF
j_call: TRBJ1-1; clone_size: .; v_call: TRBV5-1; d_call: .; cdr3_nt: TGCGCCAGCAGCTTGGGTCAGCGGAACACTGAAGCTTTCTTT; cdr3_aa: CASSLGQRNTEAFF
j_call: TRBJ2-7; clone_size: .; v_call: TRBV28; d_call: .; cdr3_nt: TGTGCCAGCAGTCCTGCCTCCGGGACTCCAGACGAGCAGTACTTC; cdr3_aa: CASSPASGTPDEQYF
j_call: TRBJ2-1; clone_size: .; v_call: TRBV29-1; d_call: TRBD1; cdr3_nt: TGCAGCGCCGGACAGGGCACCTCCATCGGGGATGAGCAGTTCTTC; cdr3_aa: CSAGQGTSIGDEQFF
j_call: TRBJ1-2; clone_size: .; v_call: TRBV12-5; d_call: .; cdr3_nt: TGTGCTAGCGTTGCCTCCACGCAGAGGTATGGCTACACCTTC; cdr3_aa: CASVASTQRYGYTF
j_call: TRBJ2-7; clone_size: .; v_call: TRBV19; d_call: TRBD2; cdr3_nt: TGTGCCAGTAGTAGGTCCGGGAGGGGGGCCTCCTACGAGCAGTACTTC; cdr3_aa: CASSRSGRGASYEQYF
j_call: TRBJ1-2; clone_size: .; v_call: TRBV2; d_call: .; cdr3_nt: TGTGCCAGCAAGACTGCGACCATGACCGGCTACACCTTC; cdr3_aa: CASKTATMTGYTF
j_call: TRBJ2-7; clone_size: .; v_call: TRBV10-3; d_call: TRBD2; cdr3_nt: TGTGCCATCGGGGGGGACTACGAGCAGTACTTC; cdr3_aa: CAIGGDYEQYF
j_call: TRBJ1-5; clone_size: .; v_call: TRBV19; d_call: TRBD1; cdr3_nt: TGTGCCAGTAGAATTACCAGGGGGCTGGATCAGCCCCAGCATTTT; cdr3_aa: CASRITRGLDQPQHF
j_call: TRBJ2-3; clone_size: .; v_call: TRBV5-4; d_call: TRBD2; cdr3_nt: TGTGCCAGCAGCCCGTGGGCTAGCGGGGGGGCAGTGGATACGCAGTATTTT; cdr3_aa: CASSPWASGGAVDTQYF
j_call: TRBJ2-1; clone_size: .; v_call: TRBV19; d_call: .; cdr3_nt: TGTGCCAGTAGTATTGGAGGGGGGGGATACAATGAGCAGTTCTTC; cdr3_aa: CASSIGGGGYNEQFF
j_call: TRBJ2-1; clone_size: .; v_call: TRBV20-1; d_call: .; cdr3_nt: TGCAGTGCTAGTGATGTCGGGCGGGGTGGTGAGCAGTTCTTC; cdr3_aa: CSASDVGRGGEQFF
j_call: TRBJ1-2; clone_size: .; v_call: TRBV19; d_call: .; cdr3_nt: TGTGCCAGTAGCCAAGGGGGAGCTCTCTATGGCTACACCTTC; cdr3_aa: CASSQGGALYGYTF
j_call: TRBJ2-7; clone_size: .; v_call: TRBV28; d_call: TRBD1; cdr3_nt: TGTGCCAGCAGTTTTTTGACAGGGGTCTCCTACGAGCAGTACTTC; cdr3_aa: CASSFLTGVSYEQYF
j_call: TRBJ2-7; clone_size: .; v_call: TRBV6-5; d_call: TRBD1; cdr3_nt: TGTGCCAGCAGTCCTCGGACAGGTGCTATAGAGCAGTACTTC; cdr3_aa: CASSPRTGAIEQYF
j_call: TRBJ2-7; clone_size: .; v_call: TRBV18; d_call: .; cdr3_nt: TGTGCCAGCTCACCACAGACTAGGGTTGGCCCCGAATACGAGCAGTACTTC; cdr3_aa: CASSPQTRVGPEYEQYF
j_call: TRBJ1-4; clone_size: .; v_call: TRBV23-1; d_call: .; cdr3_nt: TGCGCCAGCAGTCAGCCGAACGTAGCAACTAATGAAAAACTGTTTTTT; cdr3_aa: CASSQPNVATNEKLFF
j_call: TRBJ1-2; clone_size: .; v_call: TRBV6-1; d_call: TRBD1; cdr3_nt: TGTGCCAGCAGTGAGAATCATGCGTCAGTTAGGGGGACAGGGGAAGGCTACACCTTC; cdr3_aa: CASSENHASVRGTGEGYTF
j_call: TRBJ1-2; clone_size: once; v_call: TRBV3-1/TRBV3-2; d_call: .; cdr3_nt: TGTGCCAGCAGCCAAGTCCCGGGGAACTATGGCTACACCTTC; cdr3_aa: CASSQVPGNYGYTF